These 6 T cell receptor beta chains came from one sample sequenced in a study of type 1 regulatory T cells. Study findings and constraints: Compared with non-Tr1 cells, Tr1 cells showed a narrower TCR repertoire.

Their specific antigens are unknown. TCRdb passed the reads through MiXCR, listing each CDR3 protein once. The repertoire has 60,000 to 75,000 distinct CDR3 sequences, less than 25% of them found once; the top ten carry less than 10%. Sequencing input: cultured type 1 regulatory T (Tr1) cells, either the whole culture or a sorted fraction (not recorded which). All receptors come from a human donor in good health.

This clonotype was picked up a small number of times. The V gene is TRBV2, the J gene TRBJ2-7, with 9 positions matching TRBD1. The CDR3 is made up of 13 amino acids. From germline, CDR1 is SNHLY and CDR2 FYNNEI. V shed 9 bases and J 7 bases; nucleotides not matched to a gene: 10. CDR3 nucleotide sequence: TGTGCCAGTCGAGCCGGGACAGGGAGGGAGCAGTACTTC. It translates to CASRAGTGREQYF.

Concerning this clonotype itself: A much larger clone is a single base away; this may be a read error. This chain links TRBV6-2 or TRBV6-3 with TRBJ2-7, with a weak D call TRBD1 (5 bases). Trimming pared 6 bases from V and 7 bases from J, leaving 16 bases between. The CDR3 is 13 amino acids. CDR1 and CDR2 (germline): MNHEY, SVGEGT. CDR3 bases: TGTGCCAGCAGCGGCGGCAGGGCAAATGAGCAGTACTTC. Amino acids: CASSGGRANEQYF.

This chain links TRBV2 with TRBJ1-1; the D is unclear. Trimming shortened V by 6 bases and J by 4 bases, and 6 bases separated the two germline ends. CDR3 length: 11 amino acids. Per the germline V gene, CDR1 is SNHLY and CDR2 is FYNNEI. This CDR3 is CASSSSTEAFF. The DNA of the CDR3 is TGTGCCAGCAGCAGTTCCACTGAAGCTTTCTTT.

This sequence joins TRBV30 and TRBJ2-3, with D uncertain. This CDR3 is built from 14 residues. The V gene's germline CDR1 is GTSNPN and CDR2 SVGIG (reference sequence). Between the trimmed V and J ends, which lost 4 bases and 0 bases, there was a span of 11 bases. CDR3 sequence: CAWKMIFSTDTQYF. In DNA form, the CDR3 reads TGTGCCTGGAAAATGATTTTTAGCACAGATACGCAGTATTTT.

J is TRBJ2-2 and V is TRBV20-1, with 10 bases matching TRBD2. The CDR3 is 14 residues long. Germline V gives CDR1 DFQATT, CDR2 SNEGSKA (reference sequence). With V trimmed by 6 bases and J by 3 bases, 4 bases remained unmatched. The CDR3 DNA follows: TGCAGTGCAACTAGCGGGATTTACACCGGGGAGCTGTTTTTT. It specifies CSATSGIYTGELFF.

This clonotype turned up a few times. The V and J genes are TRBV20-1 and TRBJ1-2, with 8 bases matching TRBD1. Germline CDR1 and CDR2: DFQATT and SNEGSKA (reference sequence). V dropped 6 bases and J dropped 1; count of bases not matched to a gene: 4. The CDR3 runs 13 residues. The CDR3 is CSALDRVNYGYTF. CDR3 DNA: TGCAGTGCCCTGGACAGGGTTAACTATGGCTACACCTTC.